This T cell receptor beta chain appears in the sequencing data of a study of blood T cell repertoires in COVID-19. Source study methods: Amplifying reference gene primers gave estimates of nucleated cell counts. Clones were sequenced by immunoSEQ multiplex PCR, and TCRdb holds only the in-frame ones, with some missing. The V and J calls and the clone size are those of that table, but D and trimming were determined from the DNA. The data show over 150,000 clones, more than 65% seen once. This CDR3 is 16 amino acids long. CDR1 is SGHTA, CDR2 FQGNSA, per germline. Trimming removed 5 bases from V and 5 bases from J; junction bases left unmatched: 11.

The chain is built from TRBV7-2 and TRBJ2-5; 10 nucleotides align to TRBD1. Sequenced material: peripheral blood. The receptor comes from a human donor in a cohort sampled during active COVID-19. CDR3 nucleotide sequence: TGTGCCAGCAGCCCCGCCTGGGACAGGGGTCGGGAGACCCAGTACTTC. Translating it yields CASSPAWDRGRETQYF.